These 27 T cell receptor beta chains originate from one sample sequenced in a study of cytomegalovirus exposure and HLA in healthy donors. 13 Jbeta primers and 60 Vbeta primers were used for the PCR. This table comes from immunoSEQ multiplex PCR, and its TCRdb copy is limited to in-frame clones, with some not included. The sample has tens of thousands of clones, approximately 80% seen once. The source material was PBMCs. These receptors all stem from a female donor in good health and CMV-seronegative.

The rearrangement joins TRBV5-6 to TRBJ1-5, with D unclear. CDR1 is SGHDT and CDR2 is YYEEEE in the germline V gene. Deletions cut 0 bases from V and 2 bases from J, with 18 bases between. The CDR3 spans 18 residues. As DNA, the CDR3 is TGTGCCAGCAGCTTGGGGATGGGCTCCGGTGACCGCAATCAGCCCCAGCATTTT. Protein: CASSLGMGSGDRNQPQHF.

This clone came up a few times. This sequence joins TRBV6-5 and TRBJ1-2, with D unresolved. V dropped 7 bases and J dropped 7 bases, with 13 bases sitting between them. The length of the CDR3 is 12 residues. CDR1 is MNHEY and CDR2 is SVGAGI in the germline V gene. The CDR3 spells CASTPDLIGYTF. The CDR3 DNA is TGTGCCAGCACCCCAGACTTGATTGGCTACACCTTC.

V is TRBV28 and J is TRBJ1-2; the D is unclear. In germline, CDR1 is MDHEN, CDR2 SYDVKM. The CDR3 consists of 10 residues. Deletions cut 10 bases from V and 1 base from J, with 4 bases between. The CDR3 here is CATLNYGYTF. The CDR3 region has the DNA TGTGCCACCCTTAACTATGGCTACACCTTC.

The chain recombines TRBV6-6 with TRBJ1-1, with D perhaps matching TRBD1 (6 bases). This CDR3 is 14 amino acids long. Germline CDR1 is MNHNY and CDR2 is SVGAGI (reference sequence). Trimming cost V 7 bases and J 0 bases, with 12 bases left between them. The CDR3 region is CASNPQGMNTEAFF. As DNA, the CDR3 is TGTGCCAGCAACCCACAGGGAATGAACACTGAAGCTTTCTTT.

V usage is TRBV6-5 and J usage is TRBJ2-3; 7 positions agree with TRBD2. The J segment lost 3 bases and the V segment lost 2 bases, leaving 8 bases of the junction unmatched. The CDR3 covers 16 residues. Germline V gives CDR1 MNHEY, CDR2 SVGAGI. In DNA form, the CDR3 reads TGTGCCAGCAGTTACCATTCGGGGGGTCTAACAGATACGCAGTATTTT. This sequence encodes CASSYHSGGLTDTQYF.

The sample holds a few counts of this clone. The rearrangement joins TRBV9 to TRBJ2-3, with D perhaps matching TRBD2 (5 bases). Per the germline V gene, CDR1 is SGDLS and CDR2 is YYNGEE. Deletions cut 4 bases from V and 0 bases from J, with 12 bases between. The CDR3 consists of 15 residues. The CDR3 DNA is TGTGCCAGCAGCCGAGGGTACTCTAGCACAGATACGCAGTATTTT. It encodes CASSRGYSSTDTQYF.

J is TRBJ2-5 and V is TRBV7-2; D perhaps matches TRBD1 (5 bases). The CDR3 covers 14 residues. V lost 5 bases and J lost 1, with 11 bases in between. Germline values: CDR1 SGHTA, CDR2 FQGNSA. As DNA, the CDR3 is TGTGCCAGCAGCCTAGGACAAATCCAAGAGACCCAGTACTTC. Translation gives CASSLGQIQETQYF.

This clone was counted a few times. The chain uses TRBV6-1 and TRBJ1-5, with TRBD1 as a possible D gene (5 bases). Germline V gene data show CDR1 as MNHNS and CDR2 as SASEGT. The CDR3 has 15 residues. V was shortened by 0 bases and J by 9 bases, with 15 bases between the two germline ends. DNA of the CDR3: TGTGCCAGCAGTGAAGCGCGAACAGGTGCAGGGCCCCAGCATTTT. Amino acids: CASSEARTGAGPQHF.

The V and J genes are TRBV19 and TRBJ1-1, with a possible D match to TRBD1 (6 bases). V was cut by 6 bases and J by 5 bases, with 22 bases left in between. The germline gives CDR1 LNHDA, CDR2 SQIVND (reference sequence). This CDR3 region has 16 residues. Here the CDR3 reads CASRGGRGLSRTEAFF. In DNA, the CDR3 is TGTGCCAGTAGGGGGGGGCGGGGGCTTTCGCGGACTGAAGCTTTCTTT.

The chain uses TRBV6-1 and TRBJ1-1, with TRBD1 identical over 7 bases. Trimming cost V 4 bases and J 3 bases; bases outside gene matches: 8. Per the germline V gene, CDR1 is MNHNS and CDR2 is SASEGT. This CDR3 region has 15 residues. The CDR3 nucleotides are TGTGCCAGCAGTGCCCTCCAGGGGGTTGACACTGAAGCTTTCTTT. Translated: CASSALQGVDTEAFF.

This chain uses TRBV18 with TRBJ1-1, with no clear D. Germline CDR1 reads KGHSH; CDR2 reads LQKENI. The CDR3 runs to 15 residues. V was cut by 1 base and J by 0 bases, with 9 bases left in between. The chain's CDR3 is CASSPRMELNTEAFF. CDR3 nucleotides: TGTGCCAGCTCACCACGAATGGAGTTGAACACTGAAGCTTTCTTT.

V usage is TRBV7-3 and J usage is TRBJ2-3; 9 nucleotides match TRBD2. This CDR3 is 15 amino acids long. In germline, CDR1 is SGHTA, CDR2 FQGTGA. With V trimmed by 2 bases and J by 4 bases, 4 bases remained unmatched. The CDR3 DNA reads TGTGCCAGCAGCTTACTTCCTAGCGGGGCAGATACGCAGTATTTT. Translation gives CASSLLPSGADTQYF.

The rearrangement links TRBV7-2 to TRBJ2-1; unclear D gene. CDR1 SGHTA and CDR2 FQGNSA come from the germline V gene. The V end lost 4 bases, the J end lost 10 bases, and 26 bases lay between the germline ends. The CDR3 totals 17 residues. The CDR3 DNA reads as TGTGCCAGCAGCTCTGAACGTAGCAGCCCCTTCCCCCGGGAGCAGTTCTTC. Translating it yields CASSSERSSPFPREQFF. Based on the CDR3 plus reference TRBV7-2 and TRBJ2-1, the full variable domain is GAGVSQSPSNKVTEKGKDVELRCDPISGHTALYWYRQSLGQGLEFLIYFQGNSAPDKSGLPSDRFSAERTGGSVSTLTIQRTQQEDSAVYLCASSSERSSPFPREQFFGPGTRLTVL.

With respect to this clone: The junction and the germline gene differ at one end; a read error may be behind it. The same CDR3 arises from other DNA sequences in this sample as well. For the CDR3, the DNA is TGTGCCAGCAGCCCGACAGGGGCATTAAGCACGGATACGCAGTATTTT. Translation: CASSPTGALSTDTQYF. The genes are TRBV7-3 and TRBJ2-3, with 8 bases matching TRBD1. Looked up from germline, CDR1 is SGHTA and CDR2 is FQGTGA. This CDR3 comprises 16 residues.

The CDR3 nucleotides are TGTGCCAGCAGCCCTAGCGGGGGGGCCTGGGAGACCCAGTACTTC. Protein sequence: CASSPSGGAWETQYF. The chain is built from TRBV7-3 and TRBJ2-5; TRBD2 aligns across 12 bases. V shed 5 bases, J shed 5 bases, and the junction held 6 bases outside the gene matches. Germline-derived CDR1 and CDR2 are SGHTA and FQGTGA. This CDR3 contains 15 residues.

The V and J genes are TRBV13 and TRBJ1-2, with D uncertain. From germline, CDR1 is PRHDT and CDR2 FYEKMQ (reference sequence). Trimming removed 2 bases at V and 5 bases at J, with 15 bases between. The CDR3 consists of 15 residues. CDR3 in amino acids: CASSLSGSGPYGYTF. Here the CDR3 DNA reads TGTGCCAGCAGCTTATCGGGGAGCGGTCCGTATGGCTACACCTTC.

The CDR3 DNA reads TGTGCCAGCAGCTTAGATCCCCCAGCGGGGGGGCAGGATGAGCAGTTCTTC. Amino acids: CASSLDPPAGGQDEQFF. The chain recombines TRBV11-3 with TRBJ2-1, with 10 bases that match TRBD2. CDR3 length equals 17 residues. Germline trimming cut 0 bases from V and 8 bases from J; bases unmatched to any gene: 10. The germline CDR1 and CDR2 sequences are SGHNT and YENEEA. The whole variable domain, filled in from reference TRBV11-3 and TRBJ2-1, reads EAGVVQSPRYKIIEKKQPVAFWCNPISGHNTLYWYLQNLGQGPELLIRYENEEAVDDSQLPKDRFSAERLKGVDSTLKIQPAELGDSAVYLCASSLDPPAGGQDEQFFGPGTRLTVL.

This chain joins TRBV7-2 and TRBJ1-5; perhaps TRBD1 as D (5 bases). This CDR3 has 16 residues. Trimming took off 1 base at V and 2 bases at J, with 12 bases between the two ends. CDR1 is SGHTA and CDR2 is FQGNSA in the germline V gene. The chain's CDR3 is CASSLVGAFGNQPQHF. The CDR3 nucleotides read TGTGCCAGCAGCTTAGTAGGGGCTTTTGGCAATCAGCCCCAGCATTTT. Looking up the rest from reference TRBV7-2 and TRBJ1-5 gives the full variable domain: GAGVSQSPSNKVTEKGKDVELRCDPISGHTALYWYRQSLGQGLEFLIYFQGNSAPDKSGLPSDRFSAERTGGSVSTLTIQRTQQEDSAVYLCASSLVGAFGNQPQHFGDGTRLSIL.

The CDR3 protein is CASSLLQGVSTDTQYF. CDR3 sequence (DNA): TGTGCCAGCTCACTATTACAGGGGGTTAGCACAGATACGCAGTATTTT. The V gene is TRBV18, the J gene TRBJ2-3, with 8 bases that match TRBD1. Per germline, CDR1 KGHSH and CDR2 LQKENI. The length of the CDR3 is 16 residues. Trimming took 4 bases from V and 0 from J; bases not matched to a gene: 6.

V gene TRBV27 combines with J gene TRBJ1-1; D call uncertain. The CDR3 runs to 14 residues. V was clipped by 5 bases and J by 10 bases, with 20 bases between them. The germline CDR1 and CDR2 sequences are MNHEY and SMNVEV (reference sequence). This CDR3 is CASSGVGGSRGAFF. The DNA of the CDR3 is TGTGCCAGCAGTGGGGTTGGAGGAAGCCGAGGAGCTTTCTTT.

This clone was seen a few times. The chain links TRBV6-1 to TRBJ2-1; perhaps TRBD2 as D (7 bases). Germline values: CDR1 MNHNS, CDR2 SASEGT. This CDR3 is 15 amino acids long. V was cut by 1 base and J by 4 bases, with 11 bases left in between. CDR3 in amino acids: CASSEEGGGYNEQFF. In nucleotides, the CDR3 is TGTGCCAGCAGTGAAGAGGGGGGGGGTTACAATGAGCAGTTCTTC.

The rearrangement uses TRBV7-9 and TRBJ2-1; D is uncertain. The CDR3 loop spans 13 amino acids. V was shortened by 3 bases and J by 6 bases, with 9 bases between the two germline ends. Germline V CDR1 and CDR2: SEHNR, FQNEAQ (reference sequence). This CDR3 is CASSFNQVNEQFF. CDR3 DNA: TGTGCCAGCAGCTTCAATCAGGTCAATGAGCAGTTCTTC.

A single count supports this clone. The chain is built from TRBV4-1 and TRBJ1-5, with 10 bases fitting TRBD1. The CDR3 contains 16 residues. Germline assignment: CDR1 MGHRA and CDR2 YSYEKL. After removal of 1 base from V and 5 bases from J, the junction contained 5 bases not matched to a gene. The CDR3 nucleotides are TGCGCCAGCAGCCAAGTCCACGGGACAGGGGATCAGCCCCAGCATTTT. Encoded protein: CASSQVHGTGDQPQHF.

A few counts support this clone. The chain uses TRBV10-1 and TRBJ2-3; D might be TRBD2 (6 bases). The germline CDR1 and CDR2 sequences are WNHNN and SYGVQD (reference sequence). The CDR3 length is 18 residues. The V end lost 5 bases, the J end lost 0 bases, and 21 bases lay between the germline ends. CDR3 in DNA: TGCGCCAGCAGTTCACGGGACTCAAGCCGGGGCAGCACAGATACGCAGTATTTT. This codes for CASSSRDSSRGSTDTQYF.

V and J are TRBV5-1 and TRBJ2-1; 8 nucleotides match TRBD2. Germline CDR1 reads SGHRS; CDR2 reads YFSETQ. The CDR3 is 14 residues long. Trimming cost V 7 bases and J 9 bases; bases outside gene matches: 12. The CDR3 sequence is CASRRGTSSGEQFF. CDR3 nucleotide sequence: TGCGCCAGCCGGCGTGGGACTAGTAGCGGTGAGCAGTTCTTC.

This chain connects TRBV7-9 to TRBJ1-5; D is ambiguous. V dropped 4 bases and J dropped 9 bases, with 25 bases sitting between them. The CDR3 is 17 residues long. Germline values: CDR1 SEHNR, CDR2 FQNEAQ (reference sequence). The CDR3 coding sequence is TGTGCCAGCAGCTCCCCGAGGGTCGGTCGCGAGGAAAGGCCCCAGCATTTT. It codes for CASSSPRVGREERPQHF.

The chain is built from TRBV13 and TRBJ2-5, with 8 bases lining up with TRBD1. The J segment lost 4 bases and the V segment lost 3 bases, leaving 10 bases of the junction unmatched. The CDR3 totals 16 residues. Germline CDR1 and CDR2: PRHDT and FYEKMQ (reference sequence). CDR3 in amino acids: CASSFSRGRRGETQYF. In DNA form, the CDR3 reads TGTGCCAGCAGCTTCTCCAGGGGGCGCCGGGGAGAGACCCAGTACTTC.